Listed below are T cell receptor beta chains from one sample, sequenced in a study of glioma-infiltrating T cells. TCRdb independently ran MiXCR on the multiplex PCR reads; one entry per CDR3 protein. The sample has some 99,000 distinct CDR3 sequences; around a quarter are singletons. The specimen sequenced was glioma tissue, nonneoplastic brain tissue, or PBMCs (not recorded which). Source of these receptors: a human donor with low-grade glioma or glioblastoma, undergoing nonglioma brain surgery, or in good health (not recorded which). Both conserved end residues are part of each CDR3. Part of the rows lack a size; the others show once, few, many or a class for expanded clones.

CDR3aa: CSATQPGLSYEQYF
abundance: once
j_gene: TRBJ2-7
v_gene: TRBV20-1

CDR3aa: CASSARLGVTGELFF
abundance: -
j_gene: TRBJ2-2
v_gene: TRBV7-8

CDR3aa: CASSLRVADTQYF
abundance: many
j_gene: TRBJ2-3
v_gene: TRBV7-2

CDR3aa: CASSTYATSGASYEQYF
abundance: few
j_gene: TRBJ2-7
v_gene: TRBV19

CDR3aa: CASKTGLAGVSSYNEQFF
abundance: many
j_gene: TRBJ2-1
v_gene: TRBV6-2/TRBV6-3

CDR3aa: CASSSWGGTASEQYF
abundance: few
j_gene: TRBJ2-7
v_gene: TRBV7-9

CDR3aa: CASSLPGQGRYEAFF
abundance: many
j_gene: TRBJ1-1
v_gene: TRBV18

CDR3aa: CASSQGNYGYTF
abundance: -
j_gene: TRBJ1-2
v_gene: TRBV6-4

CDR3aa: CSARDLRNHQPQHF
abundance: many
j_gene: TRBJ1-5
v_gene: TRBV20-1

CDR3aa: CASSSGTPMANYGYTF
abundance: many
j_gene: TRBJ1-2
v_gene: TRBV5-1

CDR3aa: CASRSGPGSFF
abundance: -
j_gene: TRBJ1-1
v_gene: TRBV6-2/TRBV6-3

CDR3aa: CASSFQPTSGANVLTF
abundance: many
j_gene: TRBJ2-6
v_gene: TRBV5-1

CDR3aa: CASSQFTNNQPQHF
abundance: many
j_gene: TRBJ1-5
v_gene: TRBV3-1